Listed below are T cell receptor beta chains from one sample, sequenced in a study of blood T cell repertoires in COVID-19. Using immunoSEQ multiplex PCR, the repertoire was profiled, and TCRdb retains in-frame clones only, with some absent. Altogether 140,000 to 150,000 clones are present, 79% being singletons, with the ten largest covering over 8.5%. Sequencing used peripheral blood. The receptor set was obtained from a man in his fifties or sixties with active or convalescent COVID-19. Both conserved end residues are part of each CDR3. D genes are given only for firm matches. Part of the rows lack a size; the others show once, few, many or a class for expanded clones.

len: 14
d_gene: TRBD1
j_gene: TRBJ1-1
abundance: .
v_gene: TRBV27
CDR3nt: TGTGCCAGCAGTCGACAGGGCCTGAACACTGAAGCTTTCTTT
CDR3aa: CASSRQGLNTEAFF

len: 16
d_gene: .
j_gene: TRBJ2-3
abundance: once
v_gene: TRBV7-2
CDR3nt: TGTGCCAGCAGTTTACTGGCGGGGGCTAGCACAGATACGCAGTATTTT
CDR3aa: CASSLLAGASTDTQYF

len: 16
d_gene: TRBD1
j_gene: TRBJ2-7
abundance: .
v_gene: TRBV24-1
CDR3nt: TGTGCCACCAGTGATTTCGGGCGGACAGGGGGCGGCGAGCAGTACTTC
CDR3aa: CATSDFGRTGGGEQYF

len: 14
d_gene: TRBD1
j_gene: TRBJ2-7
abundance: .
v_gene: TRBV15
CDR3nt: TGTGCCACCCGAGCGGGGACAGGGAGAGGGGAGCAGTACTTC
CDR3aa: CATRAGTGRGEQYF

len: 19
d_gene: TRBD2
j_gene: TRBJ2-3
abundance: .
v_gene: TRBV2
CDR3nt: TGTGCCAGCAGATTCCGGCTAGCGGGAGCTCCGGGGACCGCAGATACGCAGTATTTT
CDR3aa: CASRFRLAGAPGTADTQYF

len: 21
d_gene: .
j_gene: TRBJ2-1
abundance: .
v_gene: TRBV19
CDR3nt: TGTGCCAGTAGTATGCGGGGGCAGAAGCTGGCTACGGGAAGTCCCTACAATGAGCAGTTCTTC
CDR3aa: CASSMRGQKLATGSPYNEQFF

len: 15
d_gene: TRBD1
j_gene: TRBJ2-7
abundance: .
v_gene: TRBV7-9
CDR3nt: TGTGCCAGCAGCCTACTGAGGACAGGGGTCCACGAGCAGTACTTC
CDR3aa: CASSLLRTGVHEQYF

len: 14
d_gene: .
j_gene: TRBJ1-6
abundance: .
v_gene: TRBV18
CDR3nt: TGTGCCAGCTCACCACCCCGGGAGAATTCACCCCTCCACTTT
CDR3aa: CASSPPRENSPLHF

len: 19
d_gene: TRBD1
j_gene: TRBJ2-7
abundance: .
v_gene: TRBV28
CDR3nt: TGTGCCAGCAGTCCCCGGGGGACAGGGGTATCGTGGAGTACCTACGAGCAGTACTTC
CDR3aa: CASSPRGTGVSWSTYEQYF

len: 14
d_gene: .
j_gene: TRBJ2-5
abundance: once
v_gene: TRBV19
CDR3nt: TGTGCCAGTAGCCGTGACTGGGTCCAAGAGACCCAGTACTTC
CDR3aa: CASSRDWVQETQYF

len: 15
d_gene: TRBD2
j_gene: TRBJ2-1
abundance: .
v_gene: TRBV10-1
CDR3nt: TGCGCCAGCAGCCAGACTAGCGGTCTATACAATGAGCAGTTCTTC
CDR3aa: CASSQTSGLYNEQFF

len: 13
d_gene: .
j_gene: TRBJ1-2
abundance: .
v_gene: TRBV13
CDR3nt: TGTGCCAGCAGCTTAGGACCAGGGCGCGGCTACACCTTC
CDR3aa: CASSLGPGRGYTF

len: 15
d_gene: .
j_gene: TRBJ1-4
abundance: .
v_gene: TRBV6-5
CDR3nt: TGTGCCAGCAGTTACAAGGACACGGTGAAGGAAAAACTGTTTTTT
CDR3aa: CASSYKDTVKEKLFF

len: 16
d_gene: TRBD2
j_gene: TRBJ2-5
abundance: .
v_gene: TRBV11-1
CDR3nt: TGTGCCAGCAGCCCGAGGGCTAGCGGGAGTATAGGGACCCAGTACTTC
CDR3aa: CASSPRASGSIGTQYF

len: 15
d_gene: .
j_gene: TRBJ1-2
abundance: .
v_gene: TRBV18
CDR3nt: TGTGCCAGCTCACCTACAGCCGTAGCTAACTATGGCTACACCTTC
CDR3aa: CASSPTAVANYGYTF

len: 14
d_gene: .
j_gene: TRBJ1-2
abundance: .
v_gene: TRBV2
CDR3nt: TGTGCCAGCAGGATACATCAAGACACAGTAGGCTACACCTTC
CDR3aa: CASRIHQDTVGYTF

len: 17
d_gene: TRBD2
j_gene: TRBJ2-3
abundance: .
v_gene: TRBV3-1/TRBV3-2
CDR3nt: TGTGCCAGCAGCCAAGGCGCTACTAGCGGGAGGGCAGATACGCAGTATTTT
CDR3aa: CASSQGATSGRADTQYF

len: 15
d_gene: .
j_gene: TRBJ2-7
abundance: .
v_gene: TRBV11-2
CDR3nt: TGTGCCAGCAGCCGGACTCTGACAGGCTCCTACGAGCAGTACTTC
CDR3aa: CASSRTLTGSYEQYF

len: 15
d_gene: TRBD1
j_gene: TRBJ1-5
abundance: once
v_gene: TRBV10-1
CDR3nt: TGCGCCAGCACCTGGGGACAGGGGGGAGGTCAGCCCCAGCATTTT
CDR3aa: CASTWGQGGGQPQHF

len: 16
d_gene: TRBD2
j_gene: TRBJ2-5
abundance: .
v_gene: TRBV3-1/TRBV3-2
CDR3nt: TGTGCCAGCAGCCAAGACTGGACTAGCGGGCAAGAGACCCAGTACTTC
CDR3aa: CASSQDWTSGQETQYF

len: 14
d_gene: TRBD1
j_gene: TRBJ1-6
abundance: .
v_gene: TRBV19
CDR3nt: TGTGCCAGTAGTCCCGGGACAGAAAATTCACCCCTCCACTTT
CDR3aa: CASSPGTENSPLHF

len: 15
d_gene: TRBD1
j_gene: TRBJ1-1
abundance: .
v_gene: TRBV10-3
CDR3nt: TGTGCCATCAGTGATTGGGACAGGGGGTACACTGAAGCTTTCTTT
CDR3aa: CAISDWDRGYTEAFF

len: 14
d_gene: TRBD1
j_gene: TRBJ1-2
abundance: .
v_gene: TRBV10-2
CDR3nt: TGCGCCAGCAGTGGGATCGGACAGGGGTATGGCTACACCTTC
CDR3aa: CASSGIGQGYGYTF

len: 13
d_gene: .
j_gene: TRBJ1-6
abundance: .
v_gene: TRBV4-1
CDR3nt: TGCGCCAGCAGCCCGGATTGGGGGGACCACCTCCACTTT
CDR3aa: CASSPDWGDHLHF

len: 18
d_gene: TRBD2
j_gene: TRBJ2-7
abundance: .
v_gene: TRBV5-1
CDR3nt: TGCGCCAGCAGCTTCGCGGGAGTCCCTATCGGCTCCGAATACGAGCAGTACTTC
CDR3aa: CASSFAGVPIGSEYEQYF

len: 15
d_gene: .
j_gene: TRBJ1-5
abundance: few
v_gene: TRBV11-2
CDR3nt: TGTGCCAGCAGCTTAGAATGGGGGCGCAATCAGCCCCAGCATTTT
CDR3aa: CASSLEWGRNQPQHF

len: 17
d_gene: TRBD1
j_gene: TRBJ2-7
abundance: .
v_gene: TRBV2
CDR3nt: TGTGCCAGCAGTGAAGGGAGATTCGGGACAGGGACCTACGAGCAGTACTTC
CDR3aa: CASSEGRFGTGTYEQYF

len: 12
d_gene: .
j_gene: TRBJ2-7
abundance: .
v_gene: TRBV19
CDR3nt: TGTGCCAGCAGAGACTCGGCGTACGAGCAGTACTTC
CDR3aa: CASRDSAYEQYF

len: 14
d_gene: .
j_gene: TRBJ2-4
abundance: .
v_gene: TRBV21-1
CDR3nt: TGTGCCAGCAGCAAAGGCGCTCGGGGGGCGTTTCAGTACTTC
CDR3aa: CASSKGARGAFQYF

len: 12
d_gene: .
j_gene: TRBJ1-5
abundance: .
v_gene: TRBV7-2
CDR3nt: TGTGCCAGCAGCTTAGGAGGTACGCCCCAGCATTTT
CDR3aa: CASSLGGTPQHF

len: 18
d_gene: TRBD1
j_gene: TRBJ1-3
abundance: .
v_gene: TRBV18
CDR3nt: TGTGCCAGCTCACCCCAACAGGGGGCCCAGAGCTCTGGAAACACCATATATTTT
CDR3aa: CASSPQQGAQSSGNTIYF

len: 16
d_gene: .
j_gene: TRBJ2-6
abundance: .
v_gene: TRBV27
CDR3nt: TGTGCCGGCTCACCAGGGGCGAACTCTGGGGCCAACGTCCTGACTTTC
CDR3aa: CAGSPGANSGANVLTF

len: 18
d_gene: .
j_gene: TRBJ1-3
abundance: .
v_gene: TRBV11-2
CDR3nt: TGTGCCAGCAGCTTAGATACCTGGGGAGTGGGCTCTGGAAACACCATATATTTT
CDR3aa: CASSLDTWGVGSGNTIYF

len: 15
d_gene: TRBD2
j_gene: TRBJ2-7
abundance: .
v_gene: TRBV29-1
CDR3nt: TGCAGCGTTGAAGATCGGGCTAGCGGGACTTACGAGCAGTACTTC
CDR3aa: CSVEDRASGTYEQYF

len: 16
d_gene: .
j_gene: TRBJ1-2
abundance: .
v_gene: TRBV5-8
CDR3nt: TGTGCCAGCAGCTCGACAAGTTCTCTTTCTAACTATGGCTACACCTTC
CDR3aa: CASSSTSSLSNYGYTF

len: 14
d_gene: TRBD1
j_gene: TRBJ1-2
abundance: .
v_gene: TRBV4-1
CDR3nt: TGCGCCAGCAGCCAAGGACAGGGGTTTCATGGCTACACCTTC
CDR3aa: CASSQGQGFHGYTF

len: 15
d_gene: TRBD1
j_gene: TRBJ2-3
abundance: .
v_gene: TRBV27
CDR3nt: TGTGCCAGCAGTAGGACAGGTGGTAGCACAGATACGCAGTATTTT
CDR3aa: CASSRTGGSTDTQYF

len: 18
d_gene: TRBD2
j_gene: TRBJ2-3
abundance: .
v_gene: TRBV7-3
CDR3nt: TGTGCCAGCAGCCCATGGGGGGGTAGCGGGAGAGGAACAGATACGCAGTATTTT
CDR3aa: CASSPWGGSGRGTDTQYF

len: 16
d_gene: TRBD1
j_gene: TRBJ2-5
abundance: .
v_gene: TRBV5-1
CDR3nt: TGCGCCAGCAGCCGTCTGGGACAGGGGGGCGCAGAGACCCAGTACTTC
CDR3aa: CASSRLGQGGAETQYF

len: 14
d_gene: .
j_gene: TRBJ1-6
abundance: .
v_gene: TRBV4-2
CDR3nt: TGTGCCAGCAGCCAAGATTTGGGCAGGGCAACCCTCCACTTT
CDR3aa: CASSQDLGRATLHF

len: 14
d_gene: TRBD2
j_gene: TRBJ2-7
abundance: .
v_gene: TRBV20-1
CDR3nt: TGCAGTGCTAGTCCCCGACTAGCGGGGGGGGAGCAGTACTTC
CDR3aa: CSASPRLAGGEQYF

len: 14
d_gene: TRBD2
j_gene: TRBJ2-1
abundance: .
v_gene: TRBV6-5
CDR3nt: TGTGCCAGCACCTTAGCGGGAGGGCGTGGTGAGCAGTTCTTC
CDR3aa: CASTLAGGRGEQFF

len: 12
d_gene: .
j_gene: TRBJ1-5
abundance: .
v_gene: TRBV3-1/TRBV3-2
CDR3nt: TGTGCCAGCAGCCAGAGGGGGCAGCCCCAGCATTTT
CDR3aa: CASSQRGQPQHF

len: 15
d_gene: .
j_gene: TRBJ2-3
abundance: .
v_gene: TRBV27
CDR3nt: TGTGCCAGCAGTTTATCCTTAACTAGCACAGATACGCAGTATTTT
CDR3aa: CASSLSLTSTDTQYF

len: 13
d_gene: TRBD1
j_gene: TRBJ2-1
abundance: few
v_gene: TRBV29-1
CDR3nt: TGCAGCCATGGGGACAGGGAGGAAGATGAGCAGTTCTTC
CDR3aa: CSHGDREEDEQFF

len: 13
d_gene: .
j_gene: TRBJ2-7
abundance: .
v_gene: TRBV19
CDR3nt: TGTGCCAGTAGCGGGACACAATTCGGCGAGCAGTACTTC
CDR3aa: CASSGTQFGEQYF

len: 17
d_gene: TRBD2
j_gene: TRBJ2-1
abundance: .
v_gene: TRBV5-1
CDR3nt: TGCGCCAGCAGCTTGGAGGCGGGAGGGGGCTCCTACAATGAGCAGTTCTTC
CDR3aa: CASSLEAGGGSYNEQFF

len: 19
d_gene: TRBD2
j_gene: TRBJ2-3
abundance: .
v_gene: TRBV7-2
CDR3nt: TGTGCCAGCAGCTTAGTGTTTGTTGGGGGACTAGCGGTCACAGATACGCAGTATTTT
CDR3aa: CASSLVFVGGLAVTDTQYF

len: 12
d_gene: TRBD1
j_gene: TRBJ1-1
abundance: few
v_gene: TRBV6-6
CDR3nt: TGTGCCAGCAGTGGGGGGACAGCGGACGCTTTCTTT
CDR3aa: CASSGGTADAFF

len: 15
d_gene: TRBD2
j_gene: TRBJ2-7
abundance: .
v_gene: TRBV27
CDR3nt: TGTGCCAGCAGAACTAGCGGGAGCCTCCCCCGCGAGCAGTACTTC
CDR3aa: CASRTSGSLPREQYF